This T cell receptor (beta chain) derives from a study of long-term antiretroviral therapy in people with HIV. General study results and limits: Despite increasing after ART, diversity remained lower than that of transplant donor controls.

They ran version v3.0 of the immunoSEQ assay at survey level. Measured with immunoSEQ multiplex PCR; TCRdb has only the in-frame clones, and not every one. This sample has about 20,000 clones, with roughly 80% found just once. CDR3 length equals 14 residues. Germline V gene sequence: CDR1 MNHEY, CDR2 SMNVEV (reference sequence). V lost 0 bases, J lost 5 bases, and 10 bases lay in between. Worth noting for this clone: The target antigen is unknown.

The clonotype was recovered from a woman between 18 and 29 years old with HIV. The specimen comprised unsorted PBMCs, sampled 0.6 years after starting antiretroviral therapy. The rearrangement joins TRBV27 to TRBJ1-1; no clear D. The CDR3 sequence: CASSLSGYGTEAFF. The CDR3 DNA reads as TGTGCCAGCAGTTTATCCGGGTATGGAACTGAAGCTTTCTTT.